The clone carrying this T cell receptor (beta chain) was recorded at least ten times. This CDR3 spans 15 amino acids. Trimming shortened V by 3 bases and J by 8 bases, and 17 bases separated the two germline ends. Germline CDR1 reads SEHNR; CDR2 reads FQNEAQ (reference sequence). First-strand cDNA used TRAV- and TRBV-specific primers, covering alpha and beta chains. The authors amplified TCRs for about 20 PCR cycles with a constant-region primer and a V-primer adapter. TCRdb independently ran MiXCR on the reads; one entry per CDR3 protein. The sample holds about 39,000 distinct CDR3 sequences, 25% to 40% seen once. The data derive from a study of low-dose radiotherapy and immunotherapy resistance in tumors. About the study: The regimen for patients comprised intravenous nivolumab 240 mg every two weeks plus intravenous ipilimumab 1 mg/kg every six weeks.

Time point indicated: before trial treatment. Low-dose radiotherapy and low-dose cyclophosphamide, together with aspirin, ipilimumab and nivolumab, were given to donors. The chain is built from TRBV7-9 and TRBJ2-4; D unresolved. This sequence was found in a male donor with gallbladder cancer. Sequencing was performed on PBMCs, taken before treatment. The CDR3 protein is CASSFPFEGSDIQYF. As DNA, the CDR3 is TGTGCCAGCAGCTTCCCATTTGAAGGATCAGACATTCAGTACTTC. Based on the CDR3 plus reference TRBV7-9 and TRBJ2-4, the full variable domain is DTGVSQNPRHKITKRGQNVTFRCDPISEHNRLYWYRQTLGQGPEFLTYFQNEAQLEKSRLLSDRFSAERPKGSFSTLEIQRTEQGDSAMYLCASSFPFEGSDIQYFGAGTRLSVL.